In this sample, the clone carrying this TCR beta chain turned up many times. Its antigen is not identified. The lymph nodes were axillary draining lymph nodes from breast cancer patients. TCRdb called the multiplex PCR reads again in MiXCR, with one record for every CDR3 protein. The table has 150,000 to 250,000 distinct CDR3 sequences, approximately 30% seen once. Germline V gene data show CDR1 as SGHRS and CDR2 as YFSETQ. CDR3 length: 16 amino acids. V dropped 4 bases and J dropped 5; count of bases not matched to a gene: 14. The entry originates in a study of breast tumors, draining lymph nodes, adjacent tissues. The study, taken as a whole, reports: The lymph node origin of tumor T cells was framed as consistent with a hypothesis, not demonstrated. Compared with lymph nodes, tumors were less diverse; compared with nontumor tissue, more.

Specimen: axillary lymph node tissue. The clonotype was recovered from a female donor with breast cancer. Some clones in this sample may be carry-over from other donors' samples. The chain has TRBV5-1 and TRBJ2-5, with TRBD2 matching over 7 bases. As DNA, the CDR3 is TGCGCCAGCAGCCTGACTAGCCCCGGAGGGCACGAGACCCAGTACTTC. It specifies CASSLTSPGGHETQYF.